This record concerns one TCR beta chain sequence. The data were obtained in a study of blood T cell repertoires in COVID-19. Study background: The United States, Italy and Spain supplied acute and convalescent COVID-19 samples. PBMCs, B-cell-depleted T cells, or T cells provided the cDNA or gDNA that made up the material.

In the original workflow: Reference gene primers were amplified, and this amplification served to estimate nucleated cell counts. Clones were sequenced by immunoSEQ multiplex PCR, and TCRdb holds only the in-frame ones, with some missing. V, J and clone size are those of that table, while D and trimming were read from the DNA. This repertoire shows under 250,000 clones, around four fifths found once; its top ten account for roughly 4.6%. The sample comprised peripheral blood. The TCR sequence derives from a woman in her sixties who had recovered from COVID-19.

CDR3 amino acids: CASSGPSYEQYF. In nucleotides, the CDR3 is TGTGCCAGCAGTGGGCCTTCCTACGAGCAGTACTTC. This chain joins TRBV5-4 and TRBJ2-7, with unresolved D. The CDR3 loop spans 12 amino acids. The V gene lost 5 bases and the J gene lost 1 base, with 7 bases spanning the gap. The germline gives CDR1 SGHNT, CDR2 YYREEE (reference sequence).